This passage covers 30 T cell receptor beta chains from one sample sequenced in a study of beta chain features in type 1 diabetes. Isolated RNA was reverse transcribed in full, so expressed TCRB transcripts were sequenced. Data came from immunoSEQ multiplex PCR; TCRdb stores just in-frame clones and leaves some out. The data show hundreds of thousands of clones, approximately 28% seen once. What was sequenced was naive CD4+ T cells from blood. The receptors here all came from a man between 18 and 29 years old in good health.

This clone was found a few times. The V and J genes are TRBV7-9 and TRBJ2-1, with D maybe TRBD2 (6 bases). The CDR3 spans 14 residues. Looked up from germline, CDR1 is SEHNR and CDR2 is FQNEAQ (reference sequence). The ends were cut back, 1 base at V and 8 bases at J, with 12 bases in the middle. This chain's CDR3 is CASSLGGGHDEQFF. CDR3 DNA sequence: TGTGCCAGCAGCTTAGGGGGAGGACACGATGAGCAGTTCTTC.

This clone was counted only a few times. The CDR3: CASSPTLIYGYTF. CDR3 sequence (DNA): TGTGCCAGCAGCCCGACACTGATCTATGGCTACACCTTC. V and J are TRBV13 and TRBJ1-2; D is uncertain. The germline gives CDR1 PRHDT, CDR2 FYEKMQ (reference sequence). This CDR3 has 13 residues. The germline V and J ends were trimmed by 5 bases and 4 bases, with 11 bases remaining between them.

This clone was counted only a few times. The rearrangement uses TRBV9 and TRBJ2-2; possibly TRBD2 for D (5 bases). The germline V gene encodes CDR1 SGDLS and CDR2 YYNGEE. The CDR3 length is 15 residues. V gave up 4 bases and J gave up 1 base, with 11 bases separating them. The CDR3 loop reads CASSRRGWNTGELFF. In DNA form, the CDR3 reads TGTGCCAGCAGCCGCCGAGGGTGGAACACCGGGGAGCTGTTTTTT. Full variable domain (remainder filled in from reference TRBV9 and TRBJ2-2): DSGVTQTPKHLITATGQRVTLRCSPRSGDLSVYWYQQSLDQGLQFLIQYYNGEERAKGNILERFSAQQFPDLHSELNLSSLELGDSALYFCASSRRGWNTGELFFGEGSRLTVL.

This chain uses TRBV30 with TRBJ2-1; D unresolved. The V end lost 7 bases, the J end lost 0 bases, and 13 bases lay between the germline ends. Germline-derived CDR1 and CDR2 are GTSNPN and SVGIG (reference sequence). The CDR3 is 14 residues long. DNA of the CDR3: TGTGCCTCCGGTGGGTGGAGCTCCTACAATGAGCAGTTCTTC. It encodes CASGGWSSYNEQFF.

The genes are TRBV30 and TRBJ2-7; D not resolved. The CDR3 extends over 13 amino acids. V dropped 1 base and J dropped 1 base, with 8 bases sitting between them. Germline CDR1 GTSNPN, CDR2 SVGIG (reference sequence). The CDR3 region is CAWSGRLSYEQYF. DNA for the CDR3: TGTGCCTGGAGTGGACGGTTGTCCTACGAGCAGTACTTC.

The J gene is TRBJ2-5, the V gene TRBV7-9; 8 bases match TRBD2. With V trimmed by 4 bases and J by 4 bases, 11 bases remained unmatched. This CDR3 has 16 residues. Germline CDR1 SEHNR, CDR2 FQNEAQ (reference sequence). The CDR3 DNA is TGTGCCAGCAGCTCGATCGGGGGGGCTGCCATAGAGACCCAGTACTTC. Its protein is CASSSIGGAAIETQYF. The whole variable domain, remainder taken from reference TRBV7-9 and TRBJ2-5, is DTGVSQNPRHKITKRGQNVTFRCDPISEHNRLYWYRQTLGQGPEFLTYFQNEAQLEKSRLLSDRFSAERPKGSFSTLEIQRTEQGDSAMYLCASSSIGGAAIETQYFGPGTRLLVL.

The genes are TRBV18 and TRBJ2-5; 7 nucleotides line up with TRBD1. The CDR3 has 14 residues. CDR1 and CDR2 from the germline V gene are KGHSH and LQKENI. With V trimmed by 8 bases and J by 3 bases, 9 bases remained unmatched. CDR3 DNA sequence: TGTGCCAGCGCCGGGACAGCGCATAAAGAGACCCAGTACTTC. This codes for CASAGTAHKETQYF.

The chain has TRBV30 and TRBJ2-5; 13 nucleotides match TRBD2. J was trimmed by 7 bases and V by 8 bases; bases with no gene match: 10. CDR1 is GTSNPN, CDR2 SVGIG, per germline (reference sequence). This CDR3 is 14 amino acids long. The CDR3 is CARSGTSGAGTQYF. CDR3 DNA: TGTGCCCGGTCCGGGACTAGCGGGGCGGGGACCCAGTACTTC.

J is TRBJ2-2 and V is TRBV9, with 7 nucleotides matching TRBD2. The CDR3 totals 16 residues. The trim removed 4 bases at V and 7 bases at J, leaving 13 bases unmatched. Germline V gene sequence: CDR1 SGDLS, CDR2 YYNGEE. The chain's CDR3 is CASSPRGSGIGGELFF. The DNA for the CDR3 is TGTGCCAGCAGCCCACGAGGGAGCGGGATAGGCGGGGAGCTGTTTTTT.

This clone was counted a few times. The chain has TRBV6-5 and TRBJ2-1; D call uncertain. V was trimmed by 2 bases and J by 6 bases, leaving 14 bases between them. CDR1 MNHEY and CDR2 SVGAGI come from the germline V gene. CDR3 size: 15 residues. The CDR3 sequence is CASSYAGLTFNEQFF. The CDR3 DNA follows: TGTGCCAGCAGTTACGCAGGTTTAACGTTCAATGAGCAGTTCTTC.

V and J are TRBV30 and TRBJ1-5; no clear D gene. The CDR3 totals 13 residues. Trimming took 2 bases from V and 8 from J, leaving 13 bases between them. Germline CDR1 is GTSNPN and CDR2 is SVGIG (reference sequence). CDR3 DNA: TGTGCCTGGAGTAGGGCTCCAAAAGAGCCCCAGCATTTT. It is translated as CAWSRAPKEPQHF. Looking up the rest from reference TRBV30 and TRBJ1-5 gives the full variable domain: SQTIHQWPATLVQPVGSPLSLECTVEGTSNPNLYWYRQAAGRGLQLLFYSVGIGQISSEVPQNLSASRPQDRQFILSSKKLLLSDSGFYLCAWSRAPKEPQHFGDGTRLSIL.

As concerns this clone: Other DNA sequences of this sample code for an identical CDR3. The chain carries TRBV28 and TRBJ2-1; D call uncertain. The CDR3 is made up of 12 amino acids. V lost 2 bases and J 7 bases, leaving 6 bases between the germline ends. Germline lookup yields CDR1 MDHEN and CDR2 SYDVKM. For the CDR3, the DNA is TGTGCCAGCAGTTTAGTGGGGAATGAGCAGTTCTTC. Translating gives CASSLVGNEQFF.

V usage is TRBV10-3 and J usage is TRBJ2-2, with TRBD2 matching 13 bases. CDR3 length: 17 residues. Germline V gene sequence: CDR1 ENHRY, CDR2 SYGVKD. Germline trimming cut 2 bases from V and 5 bases from J; bases unmatched to any gene: 5. The CDR3 nucleotides read TGTGCCATCAGTGAGACCCGACTAGCGGGAGGTACCGGGGAGCTGTTTTTT. As protein: CAISETRLAGGTGELFF.

This clone was seen only a few times. V is TRBV28 and J is TRBJ2-5, with 10 bases that match TRBD1. Trimming took 7 bases from V and 1 from J; bases not matched to a gene: 6. Germline values: CDR1 MDHEN, CDR2 SYDVKM. The CDR3 contains 15 residues. The CDR3 here is CASTLWTGGQETQYF. The CDR3 DNA follows: TGTGCCAGCACCCTATGGACAGGGGGCCAAGAGACCCAGTACTTC.

This chain joins TRBV13 and TRBJ2-7; 7 bases match TRBD1. Trimming cost V 1 base and J 0 bases; bases outside gene matches: 6. Per the germline V gene, CDR1 is PRHDT and CDR2 is FYEKMQ (reference sequence). The CDR3 spans 16 residues. CDR3 protein: CASSLEPGQLSYEQYF. Written as DNA, the CDR3 is TGTGCCAGCAGCTTAGAACCGGGACAGCTCTCCTACGAGCAGTACTTC.

The chain combines TRBV9 with TRBJ1-4; weak D call: TRBD1 (6 bases). Germline V gene sequence: CDR1 SGDLS, CDR2 YYNGEE. The CDR3 has 16 residues. V was cut by 0 bases and J by 8 bases, with 17 bases left in between. This chain's CDR3 is CASSVATGGRWEKLFF. CDR3 DNA: TGTGCCAGCAGCGTAGCTACTGGGGGGCGCTGGGAAAAACTGTTTTTT.

The J gene is TRBJ2-1, the V gene TRBV6-1; D perhaps matches TRBD2 (6 bases). The length of the CDR3 is 14 residues. The ends were cut back, 6 bases at V and 11 bases at J, with 20 bases in the middle. Germline V CDR1 and CDR2: MNHNS, SASEGT. The CDR3 DNA is TGTGCCAGCAGGCCGGGACTCCTCCCCGGTCAGCAGTTCTTC. Protein product: CASRPGLLPGQQFF.

The rearrangement links TRBV10-3 to TRBJ2-7; D is unclear. Looked up from germline, CDR1 is ENHRY and CDR2 is SYGVKD. The CDR3 runs to 13 residues. The V and J ends lost 3 bases and 7 bases respectively, with 13 bases between them. The CDR3 loop is CAISEGSMREQYF. CDR3 bases: TGTGCCATCAGTGAAGGGTCAATGAGGGAGCAGTACTTC.

V usage is TRBV30 and J usage is TRBJ1-2; TRBD1 is a possible D gene (6 bases). CDR3 length: 14 residues. The V end lost 0 bases, the J end lost 4 bases, and 12 bases lay between the germline ends. In germline, CDR1 is GTSNPN, CDR2 SVGIG (reference sequence). The CDR3 sequence: CAWSVQGRLYGYTF. The DNA for the CDR3 is TGTGCCTGGAGTGTACAGGGACGGCTCTATGGCTACACCTTC.

This clone was seen a few times. The chain is built from TRBV29-1 and TRBJ2-5, with D perhaps matching TRBD2 (6 bases). Trimming took off 4 bases at V and 5 bases at J, with 11 bases between the two ends. Germline values: CDR1 SQVTM, CDR2 ANQGSEA. The CDR3 is 12 amino acids. Here the CDR3 reads CSVGGDQETQYF. The DNA of the CDR3 is TGCAGCGTTGGGGGGGATCAGGAGACCCAGTACTTC.

V usage is TRBV11-2 and J usage is TRBJ2-1; TRBD2 is a possible D gene (6 bases). The germline V and J ends were trimmed by 5 bases and 5 bases, with 19 bases remaining between them. The CDR3 loop spans 16 amino acids. CDR1 SGHAT and CDR2 FQNNGV come from the germline V gene. The CDR3 coding sequence is TGTGCCAGCAGCCCAGGGAGGAGGCGTCCAGACAATGAGCAGTTCTTC. Translation: CASSPGRRRPDNEQFF. The entire variable domain, with the rest obtained from reference TRBV11-2 and TRBJ2-1, is as follows: EAGVAQSPRYKIIEKRQSVAFWCNPISGHATLYWYQQILGQGPKLLIQFQNNGVVDDSQLPKDRFSAERLKGVDSTLKIQPAKLEDSAVYLCASSPGRRRPDNEQFFGPGTRLTVL.

This chain connects TRBV30 to TRBJ2-7; 8 bases align to TRBD2. The CDR3 is 15 residues long. CDR1 is GTSNPN and CDR2 is SVGIG in the germline V gene (reference sequence). V shed 3 bases and J 2 bases; nucleotides not matched to a gene: 9. The CDR3 bases are TGTGCCTGGAGCTCAATAGCGGGACGTCCCTACGAGCAGTACTTC. Protein sequence: CAWSSIAGRPYEQYF.

In this sample, this clone turned up a few times. This chain uses TRBV5-1 with TRBJ1-4; D uncertain. Trimming pared 0 bases from V and 8 bases from J, leaving 8 bases between. Germline CDR1 is SGHRS and CDR2 is YFSETQ. CDR3 size: 13 residues. The CDR3 bases are TGCGCCAGCAGCTTGGGGCTCGGGGAAAAACTGTTTTTT. The encoded protein is CASSLGLGEKLFF.

This clone was seen only a few times. The chain has TRBV30 and TRBJ2-1; TRBD2 aligns across 7 bases. The trim removed 5 bases at V and 4 bases at J, leaving 14 bases unmatched. Germline V lookup: CDR1 GTSNPN, CDR2 SVGIG (reference sequence). The CDR3 extends over 16 amino acids. The DNA for the CDR3 is TGTGCCTGGGGGACCTTCGCAGCGGGAAAGTACAATGAGCAGTTCTTC. Protein sequence: CAWGTFAAGKYNEQFF.

This clone was detected a few times. V and J are TRBV25-1 and TRBJ2-1; D ambiguous. The length of the CDR3 is 15 residues. The germline V and J ends were trimmed by 1 base and 2 bases, with 9 bases remaining between them. Germline assignment: CDR1 MGHDK and CDR2 SYGVNS. The CDR3 DNA reads as TGTGCCAGCAGTGAATTGCCAGACCCCTACAATGAGCAGTTCTTC. Its protein product is CASSELPDPYNEQFF.

This clone was counted only a few times. The chain uses TRBV27 and TRBJ2-1, with 9 bases aligning to TRBD2. Per germline, CDR1 MNHEY and CDR2 SMNVEV (reference sequence). The trim removed 3 bases at V and 9 bases at J, leaving 9 bases unmatched. The CDR3 sequence is 15 residues long. This CDR3 is CASSFRWLAGREQFF. In nucleotides, the CDR3 is TGTGCCAGCAGTTTCCGTTGGCTAGCGGGGCGTGAGCAGTTCTTC.

This chain links TRBV7-2 with TRBJ2-2, with D unresolved. Germline lookup yields CDR1 SGHTA and CDR2 FQGNSA. Between the trimmed V and J ends, which lost 6 bases and 4 bases, there was a span of 12 bases. The length of the CDR3 is 14 residues. The CDR3 is CASSQGPATGELFF. CDR3 nucleotides: TGTGCCAGCAGTCAAGGGCCAGCCACCGGGGAGCTGTTTTTT.

The CDR3 protein is CASSPFWNEQFF. CDR3 nucleotides: TGTGCCAGCAGTCCCTTCTGGAATGAGCAGTTCTTC. The chain couples TRBV28 to TRBJ2-1; the D is unclear. This CDR3 has 12 amino acids. V lost 5 bases, J lost 7 bases, and 9 bases lay in between. Germline V CDR1 and CDR2: MDHEN, SYDVKM.

Here the CDR3 DNA reads TGTGCCATCAGACCGGGACAGAGAGACTACGAGCAGTACTTC. Translating it yields CAIRPGQRDYEQYF. The gene calls are TRBV10-3 and TRBJ2-7; TRBD1 matches at 7 bases. Germline V gives CDR1 ENHRY, CDR2 SYGVKD. Germline trimming cut 6 bases from V and 3 bases from J; bases unmatched to any gene: 8. The length of the CDR3 is 14 residues.

This chain connects TRBV5-6 to TRBJ2-3; 7 positions agree with TRBD2. V lost 5 bases to trimming and J lost 3 bases; unmatched junction nucleotides: 6. Germline CDR1 is SGHDT and CDR2 is YYEEEE. The CDR3 runs to 14 residues. For the CDR3, the DNA is TGTGCCAGCAGTCGGCGGGAGAGGACAGATACGCAGTATTTT. It is translated as CASSRRERTDTQYF.